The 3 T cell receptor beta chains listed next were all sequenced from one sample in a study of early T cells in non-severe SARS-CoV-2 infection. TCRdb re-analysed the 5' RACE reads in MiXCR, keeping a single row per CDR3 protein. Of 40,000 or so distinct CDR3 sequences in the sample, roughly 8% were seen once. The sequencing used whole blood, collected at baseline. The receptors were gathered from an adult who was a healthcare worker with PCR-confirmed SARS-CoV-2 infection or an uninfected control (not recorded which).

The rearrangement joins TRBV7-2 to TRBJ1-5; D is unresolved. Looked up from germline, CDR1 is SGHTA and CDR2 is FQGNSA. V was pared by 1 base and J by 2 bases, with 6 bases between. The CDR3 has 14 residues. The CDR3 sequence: CASSLGAGNQPQHF. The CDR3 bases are TGTGCCAGCAGCTTAGGGGCGGGCAATCAGCCCCAGCATTTT.

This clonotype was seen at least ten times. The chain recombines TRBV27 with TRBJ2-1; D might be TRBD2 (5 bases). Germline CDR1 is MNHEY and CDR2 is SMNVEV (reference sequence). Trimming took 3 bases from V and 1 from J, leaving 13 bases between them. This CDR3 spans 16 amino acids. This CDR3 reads CASSLFLASSYNEQFF. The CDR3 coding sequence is TGTGCCAGCAGTTTGTTCCTAGCATCATCCTACAATGAGCAGTTCTTC.

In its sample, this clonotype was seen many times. CDR3 sequence: CASSSDRNTQYF. CDR3 DNA: TGTGCCAGCAGTTCGGACAGGAATACGCAGTATTTT. The J gene is TRBJ2-3, the V gene TRBV12-3 or TRBV12-4; 7 bases map to TRBD1. The V and J ends lost 4 bases and 7 bases, in that order; junction bases with no gene match: 2. CDR3 length: 12 amino acids.